This T cell receptor (beta chain) is from a study of cytomegalovirus exposure and HLA in healthy donors. The CDR3 contains 14 residues. V lost 5 bases and J lost 8, with 15 bases in between. Germline V gene lookup returns CDR1 SGHVS and CDR2 FQNEAQ. Comment on this clone: Its antigen is unidentified.

Study-level findings and limits: The study put roughly 160 TCR beta chains on its list as cytomegalovirus-associated.

Both 60 Vbeta primers and 13 Jbeta primers went into the PCR. TCRdb's table, derived via immunoSEQ multiplex PCR, lists solely in-frame clones and lacks some. The sample contains about 180,000 clones, 70% to 80% of which appear only once. This sequence was found in a man aged 18 to 29 in good health and CMV-seronegative. The V gene is TRBV7-8, the J gene TRBJ1-4; a possible D gene is TRBD1 (6 bases). The sequencing sample was made of PBMCs. The CDR3 spells CASSPGTMREKLFF. As DNA, the CDR3 is TGTGCCAGCAGCCCTGGGACAATGAGGGAAAAACTGTTTTTT.